This TCR beta chain derives from a study of tumor-infiltrating lymphocytes in oesophageal squamous cell carcinoma. Germline-derived CDR1 and CDR2 are MNHNS and SASEGT. V was pared by 5 bases and J by 3 bases, with 16 bases between. The CDR3 is 15 residues long. This clonotype was detected ten times or more. TCRdb itself ran the PCR reads through MiXCR, one entry per CDR3 protein. The data show around 18,000 distinct CDR3 sequences, 35% to 50% seen once. The clonotype originates from a male donor with esophageal squamous cell carcinoma. V usage is TRBV6-1 and J usage is TRBJ1-1; maybe TRBD1 (5 bases). The sequenced sample was esophageal tumor tissue. CDR3 residues: CASSQGTAGHTEAFF. Written as DNA, the CDR3 is TGTGCCAGCAGTCAAGGGACGGCAGGCCACACTGAAGCTTTCTTT.